The rows below give T cell receptor beta chains drawn from one sample of a study of shared clonotypes between healthy human individuals. Assay: immunoSEQ multiplex PCR; the TCRdb copy retains only in-frame clones and omits some. This table has under 1,100,000 clones, around 74% appearing once. The sample was memory CD4+ T cells sorted from blood. The receptors were sampled from a man aged 18 to 30 in good health. CDR3s include the opening cysteine and the closing phenylalanine or tryptophan. The order of the fields is V gene, D gene, J gene, clone size, CDR3 DNA, CDR3 protein. D genes are given only for firm matches. Only some rows state a clone size, as once, few, many or a class for expanded clones.

V gene: TRBV5-6; D gene: .; J gene: TRBJ2-5; clone size: .; CDR3 DNA: TGTGCCAGCAGCTTGACGGGGGATCAAGAGACCCAGTACTTC; CDR3 protein: CASSLTGDQETQYF
V gene: TRBV27; D gene: TRBD1; J gene: TRBJ2-6; clone size: .; CDR3 DNA: TGTGCCAGCAGTCCATCCTGGACAGGAGCGGGGGCCAACGTCCTGACTTTC; CDR3 protein: CASSPSWTGAGANVLTF
V gene: TRBV4-1; D gene: .; J gene: TRBJ2-3; clone size: .; CDR3 DNA: TGCGCCAGCAGCCCCAAACCCGGACGTACTAGCACAGATACGCAGTATTTT; CDR3 protein: CASSPKPGRTSTDTQYF
V gene: TRBV4-2; D gene: .; J gene: TRBJ2-1; clone size: .; CDR3 DNA: TGTGCCAGCAGCCAAGCTCCGGTAGATGAGCAGTTCTTC; CDR3 protein: CASSQAPVDEQFF
V gene: TRBV15; D gene: .; J gene: TRBJ2-3; clone size: .; CDR3 DNA: TGTGCCACTCAGACTAGTAACACAGATACGCAGTATTTT; CDR3 protein: CATQTSNTDTQYF
V gene: TRBV2; D gene: .; J gene: TRBJ1-1; clone size: .; CDR3 DNA: TGTGCCAGCAGTGGGGGGGTTAATAGGGGCACTGAAGCTTTCTTT; CDR3 protein: CASSGGVNRGTEAFF
V gene: TRBV2; D gene: .; J gene: TRBJ2-5; clone size: .; CDR3 DNA: TGTGCCAGCAGCGGACTTGACCCCCTCCAAGAGACCCAGTACTTC; CDR3 protein: CASSGLDPLQETQYF
V gene: TRBV27; D gene: TRBD1; J gene: TRBJ1-1; clone size: .; CDR3 DNA: TGTGCCAGCAGTTTATTAACAGGGGGCCGGAGCCTCGCTTTCTTT; CDR3 protein: CASSLLTGGRSLAFF
V gene: TRBV19; D gene: .; J gene: TRBJ2-7; clone size: .; CDR3 DNA: TGTGCCAGTAAAAGGTTCCGCCAGTACTTC; CDR3 protein: CASKRFRQYF
V gene: TRBV7-3; D gene: .; J gene: TRBJ2-6; clone size: .; CDR3 DNA: TGTGCCAGCAGCCCTATGAGTTCTGGGGCCAACGTCCTGACTTTC; CDR3 protein: CASSPMSSGANVLTF
V gene: TRBV6-5; D gene: .; J gene: TRBJ1-1; clone size: .; CDR3 DNA: TGTGCCAGCAGCTACCGAAACACTGAAGCTTTCTTT; CDR3 protein: CASSYRNTEAFF
V gene: TRBV6-5; D gene: .; J gene: TRBJ2-7; clone size: .; CDR3 DNA: TGTGCCAGCAGGGAGGGGGACAGCCTCTCCTACGAGCAGTACTTC; CDR3 protein: CASREGDSLSYEQYF
V gene: TRBV5-1; D gene: TRBD2; J gene: TRBJ2-5; clone size: .; CDR3 DNA: TGCGCCAGCAGCTTGGACCAGCGGGGGGGCGAGACCCAGTACTTC; CDR3 protein: CASSLDQRGGETQYF
V gene: TRBV30; D gene: .; J gene: TRBJ2-6; clone size: .; CDR3 DNA: TGTGCCTGGGGTGGACAGGGGGCCAACGTCCTGACTTTC; CDR3 protein: CAWGGQGANVLTF
V gene: TRBV5-1; D gene: .; J gene: TRBJ2-3; clone size: .; CDR3 DNA: TGCGCCAGCAGCTCCGGAGCGGGTTTTAGCACAGATACGCAGTATTTT; CDR3 protein: CASSSGAGFSTDTQYF
V gene: TRBV18; D gene: .; J gene: TRBJ2-5; clone size: .; CDR3 DNA: TGTGCCAGCTCACCACGACCGGGGGGCAGGGAGACCCAGTACTTC; CDR3 protein: CASSPRPGGRETQYF
V gene: TRBV5-4; D gene: .; J gene: TRBJ2-1; clone size: .; CDR3 DNA: TGTGCCAGCAGCTTAGATTGGGAACTACCGGCAGGGGAGCAGTTCTTC; CDR3 protein: CASSLDWELPAGEQFF
V gene: TRBV5-1; D gene: TRBD1; J gene: TRBJ2-1; clone size: .; CDR3 DNA: TGCGCCAGCAGCCCCGGACAGGTATCCTACAATGAGCAGTTCTTC; CDR3 protein: CASSPGQVSYNEQFF
V gene: TRBV6-5; D gene: TRBD1; J gene: TRBJ2-1; clone size: once; CDR3 DNA: TGTGCCAGCAGCACCGGGACAGGGAGGGAAAATGAGCAGTTCTTC; CDR3 protein: CASSTGTGRENEQFF
V gene: TRBV7-9; D gene: .; J gene: TRBJ2-5; clone size: .; CDR3 DNA: TGTGCCAGCAGCCGAGGGCCAGAGACCCAGTACTTC; CDR3 protein: CASSRGPETQYF
V gene: TRBV19; D gene: TRBD2; J gene: TRBJ2-6; clone size: .; CDR3 DNA: TGTGCCACCTCTAGGCAGGGAGGGCCTGGGGCCAACGTCCTGACTTTC; CDR3 protein: CATSRQGGPGANVLTF
V gene: TRBV5-4; D gene: .; J gene: TRBJ2-7; clone size: .; CDR3 DNA: TGTGCCAGCAGCTTGGAGGGTAGCTACTCCTACGAGCAGTACTTC; CDR3 protein: CASSLEGSYSYEQYF
V gene: TRBV7-9; D gene: .; J gene: TRBJ2-7; clone size: once; CDR3 DNA: TGTGCCAGCAGCTTTCGGGAAGGGGGCTACGAGCAGTACTTC; CDR3 protein: CASSFREGGYEQYF
V gene: TRBV10-2; D gene: TRBD2; J gene: TRBJ2-7; clone size: few; CDR3 DNA: TGCGCCAGCAGTGATTGGACTAGCGAACACTTC; CDR3 protein: CASSDWTSEHF
V gene: TRBV11-2; D gene: .; J gene: TRBJ1-1; clone size: many; CDR3 DNA: TGTGCCAGCAGCCCCTTGCTGGGGGGGGACACTGAAGCTTTCTTT; CDR3 protein: CASSPLLGGDTEAFF
V gene: TRBV6-1; D gene: .; J gene: TRBJ1-2; clone size: .; CDR3 DNA: TGTGCCAGCAGTGATTGGGGCAGGGTCCATGGCTACACCTTC; CDR3 protein: CASSDWGRVHGYTF
V gene: TRBV27; D gene: TRBD2; J gene: TRBJ2-2; clone size: .; CDR3 DNA: TGTGCCAGCAGTTCCCGGACTAGCGGGAGGGCCTCCAACACCGGGGAGCTGTTTTTT; CDR3 protein: CASSSRTSGRASNTGELFF
V gene: TRBV30; D gene: .; J gene: TRBJ2-4; clone size: .; CDR3 DNA: TGTGCCTGGAGTGTAACAGCGACCAAAAACATTCAGTACTTC; CDR3 protein: CAWSVTATKNIQYF
V gene: TRBV7-2; D gene: .; J gene: TRBJ1-1; clone size: .; CDR3 DNA: TGTGCCAGCAGCTTTAGTGACCTGGGGGGCACTGAAGCTTTCTTT; CDR3 protein: CASSFSDLGGTEAFF